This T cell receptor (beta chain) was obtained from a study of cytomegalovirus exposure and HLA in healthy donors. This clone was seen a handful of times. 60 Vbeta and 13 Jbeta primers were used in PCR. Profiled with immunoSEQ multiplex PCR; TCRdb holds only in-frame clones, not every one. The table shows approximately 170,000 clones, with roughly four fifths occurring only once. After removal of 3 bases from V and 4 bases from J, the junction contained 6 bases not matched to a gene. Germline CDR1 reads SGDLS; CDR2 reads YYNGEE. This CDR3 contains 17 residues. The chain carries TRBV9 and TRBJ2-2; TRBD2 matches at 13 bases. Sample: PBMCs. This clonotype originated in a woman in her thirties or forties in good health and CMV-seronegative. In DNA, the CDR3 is TGTGCCAGCAGCGGAGTTACTAGCGGGAGGGCCACCGGGGAGCTGTTTTTT. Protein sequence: CASSGVTSGRATGELFF.